What follows are 25 T cell receptor beta chains derived from one specimen sequenced in a study of cytomegalovirus exposure and HLA in healthy donors. 60 Vbeta and 13 Jbeta primers were used in PCR. Clones were read by immunoSEQ multiplex PCR, and TCRdb kept only the in-frame ones, dropping some. This sample has around 130,000 clones, with under 70% found just once. The sequenced material came from PBMCs. All receptors come from a young man in good health and CMV-seronegative.

The chain couples TRBV13 to TRBJ2-7; 16 bases agree with TRBD2. The germline V gene has CDR1 PRHDT and CDR2 FYEKMQ (reference sequence). V dropped 5 bases and J dropped 5; count of bases not matched to a gene: 12. CDR3 size: 18 residues. CDR3 nucleotides: TGTGCCAGCAGCGCTCCGGGACTAGCGGGAGGGGCGTCTAACGAGCAGTACTTC. Translation gives CASSAPGLAGGASNEQYF.

V usage is TRBV30 and J usage is TRBJ2-3; 8 nucleotides align to TRBD1. V was pared by 2 bases and J by 4 bases, with 14 bases of the junction left unmatched. The CDR3 has 17 amino acids. Looked up from germline, CDR1 is GTSNPN and CDR2 is SVGIG (reference sequence). The CDR3 region has the DNA TGTGCCTGGAGTTCATTACTGGACAGGGTTGGCGCAGATACGCAGTATTTT. Its protein product is CAWSSLLDRVGADTQYF.

This clone was detected a few times. This chain links TRBV27 with TRBJ1-1; the D is unclear. In germline, CDR1 is MNHEY, CDR2 SMNVEV (reference sequence). The CDR3 runs to 15 residues. V was shortened by 5 bases and J by 0 bases, with 13 bases between the two germline ends. The CDR3 DNA reads as TGTGCCAGCAGTACGGCGGGATCCATGAACACTGAAGCTTTCTTT. Protein product: CASSTAGSMNTEAFF.

A remark on this clone: Different DNA sequences within this sample yield the same CDR3. The chain couples TRBV28 to TRBJ1-5, with D possibly TRBD1 on 6 matching bases. V lost 2 bases, J lost 1 base, and 6 bases lay in between. The CDR3 sequence is 14 residues long. Germline CDR1 is MDHEN and CDR2 is SYDVKM. The CDR3 DNA sequence: TGTGCCAGCAGTTTAGGGGGCAGCAATCAGCCCCAGCATTTT. Protein sequence: CASSLGGSNQPQHF.

The chain recombines TRBV19 with TRBJ1-2; D may be TRBD1 (6 bases). The length of the CDR3 is 12 residues. From germline, CDR1 is LNHDA and CDR2 SQIVND (reference sequence). Deletions cut 7 bases from V and 4 bases from J, with 10 bases between. CDR3 residues: CASIRGSYGYTF. The CDR3 DNA is TGTGCCAGTATCAGGGGAAGCTATGGCTACACCTTC.

This rearrangement joins TRBV7-2 to TRBJ2-3; D possibly corresponds to TRBD2 (7 bases). Trimming took off 3 bases at V and 2 bases at J, with 18 bases between the two ends. This CDR3 contains 17 residues. Germline CDR1 and CDR2: SGHTA and FQGNSA. CDR3 residues: CASSLDHPRGATDTQYF. CDR3 in DNA: TGTGCCAGCAGCTTGGATCACCCCCGGGGGGCCACAGATACGCAGTATTTT.

The chain combines TRBV10-1 with TRBJ2-7, with 9 positions matching TRBD2. With V trimmed by 6 bases and J by 4 bases, 7 bases remained unmatched. The CDR3 spans 14 residues. Germline values: CDR1 WNHNN, CDR2 SYGVQD (reference sequence). The CDR3 nucleotides read TGCGCCAGCAGAGGGACTAGCCGAACGTACGAGCAGTACTTC. Encoded protein: CASRGTSRTYEQYF.

V usage is TRBV7-7 and J usage is TRBJ2-1, with D possibly matching TRBD2 (5 bases). The germline gives CDR1 SSHAT, CDR2 FNYEAQ (reference sequence). Trimming removed 1 base from V and 11 bases from J, with 12 bases in between. This CDR3 comprises 13 residues. The CDR3 DNA reads as TGTGCCAGCAGCTTAGGAGAGGGTACCAAGCAGTTCTTC. It specifies CASSLGEGTKQFF. The full variable domain, with the rest looked up from reference TRBV7-7 and TRBJ2-1, is GAGVSQSPRYKVTKRGQDVTLRCDPISSHATLYWYQQALGQGPEFLTYFNYEAQPDKSGLPSDRFSAERPEGSISTLTIQRTEQRDSAMYRCASSLGEGTKQFFGPGTRLTVL.

The rearrangement links TRBV27 to TRBJ2-1; D remains unclear. The length of the CDR3 is 15 residues. The germline CDR1 and CDR2 sequences are MNHEY and SMNVEV (reference sequence). V was shortened by 0 bases and J by 2 bases, with 8 bases between the two germline ends. The CDR3 DNA sequence: TGTGCCAGCAGTTTATCGATTTCGGCCTACAATGAGCAGTTCTTC. Protein sequence: CASSLSISAYNEQFF.

The chain is built from TRBV12-5 and TRBJ2-3; D is undetermined. The CDR3 sequence is 15 residues long. Germline-derived CDR1 and CDR2 are LGHNT and FRNRAP. The V end lost 1 base, the J end lost 3 bases, and 11 bases lay between the germline ends. DNA for the CDR3: TGTGCTAGTGGTTTGGGAGGAGTCCTTACAGATACGCAGTATTTT. It specifies CASGLGGVLTDTQYF.

The chain combines TRBV27 with TRBJ1-2; no clear D gene. Germline-derived CDR1 and CDR2 are MNHEY and SMNVEV (reference sequence). The CDR3 covers 13 residues. V lost 2 bases to trimming and J lost 8 bases, with 12 bases between them. CDR3 protein: CASSLTGWRGYTF. For the CDR3, the DNA is TGTGCCAGCAGTTTAACGGGTTGGAGGGGCTACACCTTC.

This chain joins TRBV29-1 and TRBJ2-5; 9 bases align to TRBD1. The CDR3 has 16 amino acids. After removal of 2 bases from V and 0 bases from J, the junction contained 7 bases not matched to a gene. The V gene's germline CDR1 is SQVTM and CDR2 ANQGSEA. Written as DNA, the CDR3 is TGCAGCGTTGAAACTTATGGACAGGGGTACCAAGAGACCCAGTACTTC. Translated, it gives CSVETYGQGYQETQYF.

The chain links TRBV28 to TRBJ1-1; 7 bases are shared with TRBD1. V was clipped by 10 bases and J by 0 bases; unmatched bases: 5. The CDR3 is made up of 13 amino acids. Per the germline V gene, CDR1 is MDHEN and CDR2 is SYDVKM. The CDR3 protein is CATYRGMNTEAFF. The CDR3, as DNA: TGTGCCACCTACAGGGGTATGAACACTGAAGCTTTCTTT.

This sequence joins TRBV29-1 and TRBJ2-7, with no clear D. CDR3 length equals 12 residues. The ends were cut back, 5 bases at V and 0 bases at J, with 8 bases in the middle. Germline CDR1 SQVTM, CDR2 ANQGSEA. Written as DNA, the CDR3 is TGCAGCGTTTCGGGTAGCTCCTACGAGCAGTACTTC. This sequence encodes CSVSGSSYEQYF.

The chain recombines TRBV6-1 with TRBJ2-2; 8 bases are shared with TRBD1. The ends lost 5 bases at V and 5 bases at J; junction bases unmatched: 7. Germline-derived CDR1 and CDR2 are MNHNS and SASEGT. The CDR3 is 15 residues long. CDR3 loop: CASSKGQGITGELFF. The CDR3 DNA is TGTGCCAGCAGTAAAGGACAGGGAATTACCGGGGAGCTGTTTTTT.

This clone was picked up a small number of times. V and J are TRBV30 and TRBJ2-7; TRBD1 is a possible D gene (5 bases). Germline V gene sequence: CDR1 GTSNPN, CDR2 SVGIG (reference sequence). CDR3 length: 13 residues. Trimming pared 5 bases from V and 0 bases from J, leaving 11 bases between. The CDR3 sequence is CAWAAQGSYEQYF. CDR3 in DNA: TGTGCCTGGGCAGCGCAGGGCTCCTACGAGCAGTACTTC.

The chain couples TRBV6-1 to TRBJ1-1; tentatively, D is TRBD1 (5 bases). Germline lookup yields CDR1 MNHNS and CDR2 SASEGT. CDR3 length: 14 amino acids. Trimming left V 4 bases short and J 4 bases short, with 13 bases between. The CDR3 is CASSARVQSTEAFF. The CDR3, as DNA: TGTGCCAGCAGTGCCAGGGTTCAGAGCACTGAAGCTTTCTTT.

The V gene is TRBV27, the J gene TRBJ2-6; TRBD1 aligns across 10 bases. The CDR3 is 17 residues long. The trim removed 6 bases at V and 1 base at J, leaving 6 bases unmatched. Germline lookup yields CDR1 MNHEY and CDR2 SMNVEV (reference sequence). This chain's CDR3 is CASSRDRGSSGANVLTF. CDR3 nucleotides: TGTGCCAGCAGCAGGGACAGGGGAAGTTCTGGGGCCAACGTCCTGACTTTC. The full variable domain, completed using reference TRBV27 and TRBJ2-6, is EAQVTQNPRYLITVTGKKLTVTCSQNMNHEYMSWYRQDPGLGLRQIYYSMNVEVTDKGDVPEGYKVSRKEKRNFPLILESPSPNQTSLYFCASSRDRGSSGANVLTFGAGSRLTVL.

This chain connects TRBV5-1 to TRBJ2-5; D not certain. The germline V and J ends were trimmed by 2 bases and 5 bases, with 4 bases remaining between them. Germline V gives CDR1 SGHRS, CDR2 YFSETQ. There are 11 residues in the CDR3. This CDR3 is CASSFAETQYF. The CDR3 nucleotides read TGCGCCAGCAGCTTTGCGGAGACCCAGTACTTC.

This chain connects TRBV28 to TRBJ1-6; D gene uncertain. This CDR3 has 14 amino acids. The V and J ends lost 6 bases and 0 bases respectively, with 6 bases between them. Germline CDR1 is MDHEN and CDR2 is SYDVKM. The CDR3 sequence is CASRSSSYNSPLHF. Here the CDR3 DNA reads TGTGCCAGCAGATCGAGCTCCTATAATTCACCCCTCCACTTT. The full variable domain, its missing parts supplied by reference TRBV28 and TRBJ1-6, is DVKVTQSSRYLVKRTGEKVFLECVQDMDHENMFWYRQDPGLGLRLIYFSYDVKMKEKGDIPEGYSVSREKKERFSLILESASTNQTSMYLCASRSSSYNSPLHFGNGTRLTVT.

This clone occurred a few times. The rearrangement joins TRBV4-3 to TRBJ2-1; perhaps TRBD2 as D (6 bases). This CDR3 is built from 17 residues. The V gene's germline CDR1 is LGHNA and CDR2 YSLEER. V was trimmed by 0 bases and J by 3 bases, leaving 15 bases between them. CDR3 region: CASSQDLAGNDYNEQFF. CDR3 nucleotide sequence: TGCGCCAGCAGCCAAGATCTCGCGGGAAACGACTACAATGAGCAGTTCTTC.

This clone appeared a few times. The chain is built from TRBV6-5 and TRBJ1-5, with D hard to call. Germline V gene lookup returns CDR1 MNHEY and CDR2 SVGAGI. V shed 5 bases and J shed 4 bases, with 9 bases lying between them. CDR3 length: 13 residues. CDR3: CASSLRGNQPQHF. DNA of the CDR3: TGTGCCAGCAGTCTCCGAGGGAATCAGCCCCAGCATTTT.

About this clone: Other DNA variants within this sample encode the same CDR3. The chain employs TRBV9 and TRBJ2-7; unclear D gene. Trimming removed 2 bases at V and 0 bases at J, with 9 bases between. The CDR3 loop spans 14 amino acids. Germline assignment: CDR1 SGDLS and CDR2 YYNGEE. The CDR3 protein is CASSVGGSSYEQYF. The CDR3 coding sequence is TGTGCCAGCAGCGTCGGCGGAAGCTCCTACGAGCAGTACTTC.

The chain has TRBV4-2 and TRBJ2-7; 8 bases line up with TRBD2. The length of the CDR3 is 15 residues. The germline CDR1 and CDR2 sequences are LGHNA and YNFKEQ. The ends lost 1 base at V and 2 bases at J; junction bases unmatched: 4. As DNA, the CDR3 is TGTGCCAGCAGCCAAGGATCCGGGGGGGCCTACGAGCAGTACTTC. Translated: CASSQGSGGAYEQYF.

The J gene is TRBJ2-7, the V gene TRBV7-9; the D gene is possibly TRBD1 (5 bases). The CDR3 is made up of 14 amino acids. Germline assignment: CDR1 SEHNR and CDR2 FQNEAQ (reference sequence). Trimming stripped 5 bases from V and 2 bases from J, with 13 bases between. CDR3 in amino acids: CASSQTGQTYEQYF. The DNA of the CDR3 is TGTGCCAGCAGCCAAACCGGACAAACCTACGAGCAGTACTTC.